Listed here are 16 T cell receptor beta chains from one sample, sequenced in a study of OX40 agonist ivuxolimab in advanced cancers. Measured with immunoSEQ multiplex PCR; TCRdb has only the in-frame clones, and not every one. Here the sample spans tens of thousands of clones, approximately 86% being singletons. Sequenced here: CD4+ or CD8+ T cells sorted from blood, sampled in a trial of the OX40 agonist ivuxolimab. The receptors derive from an adult with an advanced solid tumor such as melanoma, head and neck, liver or kidney cancer.

The chain links TRBV6-5 to TRBJ2-1; TRBD2 matches at 12 bases. This CDR3 contains 16 residues. The germline gives CDR1 MNHEY, CDR2 SVGAGI. The ends lost 4 bases at V and 7 bases at J; junction bases unmatched: 8. The CDR3 bases are TGTGCCAGCAGTTGGCAGACTAGCGGGAGTATGAATGAGCAGTTCTTC. Its protein product is CASSWQTSGSMNEQFF.

The chain employs TRBV15 and TRBJ1-3, with a tentative D call TRBD1 (5 bases). The germline V gene has CDR1 LNHNV and CDR2 YYDKDF (reference sequence). The germline V and J ends were trimmed by 4 bases and 5 bases, with 21 bases remaining between them. CDR3 length: 17 amino acids. The CDR3 nucleotides read TGTGCCACCAGCACAGACTCTTTCCGGGACGTTCGAAACACCATATATTTT. Residues: CATSTDSFRDVRNTIYF.

J is TRBJ2-2 and V is TRBV30; 8 bases fit TRBD2. With 3 bases clipped from V and 4 bases from J, the junction kept 7 bases outside the gene matches. The CDR3 runs 15 residues. The germline V gene has CDR1 GTSNPN and CDR2 SVGIG (reference sequence). The CDR3 sequence: CAWSGRVRSTGELFF. DNA for the CDR3: TGTGCCTGGAGCGGGAGGGTGCGGAGCACCGGGGAGCTGTTTTTT.

This chain joins TRBV7-2 and TRBJ2-2, with 14 nucleotides matching TRBD2. J was trimmed by 5 bases and V by 3 bases; bases with no gene match: 5. CDR1 is SGHTA, CDR2 FQGNSA, per germline. This CDR3 comprises 17 residues. The CDR3 protein is CASSLPGLAGETGELFF. Written as DNA, the CDR3 is TGTGCCAGCAGCTTGCCGGGACTAGCGGGAGAGACCGGGGAGCTGTTTTTT.

The rearrangement links TRBV11-2 to TRBJ2-5; weak D call: TRBD2 (6 bases). With 6 bases removed from V and 5 bases from J, the gap between germline ends came to 13 bases. This CDR3 contains 13 residues. CDR1 is SGHAT, CDR2 FQNNGV, per germline. CDR3 residues: CASSRLVSETQYF. The CDR3, as DNA: TGTGCCAGCAGTCGACTAGTAAGCGAGACCCAGTACTTC.

The chain recombines TRBV5-6 with TRBJ2-1, with a possible D match to TRBD2 (6 bases). The germline gives CDR1 SGHDT, CDR2 YYEEEE. V was clipped by 4 bases and J by 8 bases, with 22 bases between them. The CDR3 has 16 residues. For the CDR3, the DNA is TGTGCCAGCAGCCCAGGAGGGCTAGGGGCCGGGGATGAGCAGTTCTTC. Its protein is CASSPGGLGAGDEQFF.

The rearrangement links TRBV28 to TRBJ1-1, with 7 bases lining up with TRBD1. V lost 5 bases and J lost 5; bases outside the gene matches: 11. Germline-derived CDR1 and CDR2 are MDHEN and SYDVKM. There are 15 residues in the CDR3. The CDR3 is CASSPPTGVSTEAFF. The CDR3 region has the DNA TGTGCCAGCAGTCCCCCTACAGGGGTGAGTACTGAAGCTTTCTTT.

The gene calls are TRBV5-6 and TRBJ2-1, with D tentatively TRBD1 or TRBD2 (5 bases each). Germline loops: CDR1 SGHDT, CDR2 YYEEEE. Between the trimmed V and J ends, which lost 3 bases and 5 bases, there was a span of 12 bases. This CDR3 spans 14 amino acids. CDR3 region: CASSSTGTDNEQFF. The CDR3 DNA reads as TGTGCCAGCAGCTCAACCGGGACCGACAATGAGCAGTTCTTC.

The table lists this clone with a count of one. CDR3 amino acids: CASSRDRQETQYF. The CDR3 DNA follows: TGCGCCAGCAGCCGGGACAGGCAAGAGACCCAGTACTTC. The rearrangement uses TRBV5-1 and TRBJ2-5; 8 bases are a match to TRBD1. Germline CDR1 is SGHRS and CDR2 is YFSETQ. CDR3 size: 13 residues. Unmatched junction bases numbered 1, after V lost 4 bases and J lost 2 bases.

This chain joins TRBV5-1 and TRBJ2-1, with 9 bases aligning to TRBD1. Looked up from germline, CDR1 is SGHRS and CDR2 is YFSETQ. J gave up 4 bases and V 0 bases, and 2 bases lay outside the gene matches. This CDR3 has 15 residues. The CDR3 loop is CASSLAGQGYNEQFF. In nucleotides, the CDR3 is TGCGCCAGCAGCTTGGCGGGACAGGGATACAATGAGCAGTTCTTC. Drawing the rest from reference TRBV5-1 and TRBJ2-1, the complete variable domain is KAGVTQTPRYLIKTRGQQVTLSCSPISGHRSVSWYQQTPGQGLQFLFEYFSETQRNKGNFPGRFSGRQFSNSRSEMNVSTLELGDSALYLCASSLAGQGYNEQFFGPGTRLTVL.

This clone has more than one count but fewer than ten. The V call is TRBV10-3, the J call TRBJ1-1, with a weak D call TRBD1 (6 bases). Per the germline V gene, CDR1 is ENHRY and CDR2 is SYGVKD. V was shortened by 2 bases and J by 1 base, with 8 bases between the two germline ends. The CDR3 spans 14 residues. The CDR3 DNA reads as TGTGCCATCAGTGAGAGACAGGAGAACACTGAAGCTTTCTTT. It encodes CAISERQENTEAFF.

The chain has TRBV18 and TRBJ1-4, with 10 bases that match TRBD1. This CDR3 contains 15 residues. Germline V CDR1 and CDR2: KGHSH, LQKENI. Trimming removed 4 bases from V and 7 bases from J; junction bases left unmatched: 6. The CDR3 coding sequence is TGTGCCAGCTCACTAGGGACAGGGGCCGCTGAAAAACTGTTTTTT. As protein: CASSLGTGAAEKLFF.

By share, this clone ranks as medium-sized. The chain carries TRBV6-5 and TRBJ2-7, with 7 bases matching TRBD1. This CDR3 contains 14 residues. Trimming removed 5 bases from V and 4 bases from J; junction bases left unmatched: 8. The germline V gene encodes CDR1 MNHEY and CDR2 SVGAGI. CDR3 amino acids: CASSDARTGYEQYF. CDR3 DNA: TGTGCCAGCAGTGATGCGAGGACAGGTTACGAGCAGTACTTC.

The rearrangement links TRBV5-4 to TRBJ2-5; the D is unclear. CDR3 length equals 14 residues. Germline V gives CDR1 SGHNT, CDR2 YYREEE (reference sequence). V lost 4 bases and J lost 2, with 12 bases in between. The CDR3, as DNA: TGTGCCAGCAGCACCCCCGGGTCACAAGAGACCCAGTACTTC. Translation: CASSTPGSQETQYF.

V and J are TRBV5-1 and TRBJ2-1; TRBD2 agrees at 13 bases. The CDR3 contains 16 residues. Germline V lookup: CDR1 SGHRS, CDR2 YFSETQ. V gave up 3 bases and J gave up 1 base; unmatched junction bases: 1. The CDR3, as DNA: TGCGCCAGCAGCTCACTAGCGGGGGGGTCCTACAATGAGCAGTTCTTC. It translates to CASSSLAGGSYNEQFF.

This clone was recorded only once. V and J are TRBV29-1 and TRBJ1-1, with 8 bases fitting TRBD1. V shed 8 bases and J 4 bases; nucleotides not matched to a gene: 12. Germline CDR1 is SQVTM and CDR2 is ANQGSEA. The CDR3 loop spans 14 amino acids. The CDR3 DNA follows: TGCAGCATTACCTTACAGGGGGGTGGCACTGAAGCTTTCTTT. It is translated as CSITLQGGGTEAFF.